This T cell receptor beta chain was captured by sequencing in a study of blood T cell repertoires in COVID-19. Germline loops: CDR1 LGHDT, CDR2 YNNKEL (reference sequence). Trimming removed 5 bases from V and 6 bases from J, with 11 bases in between. The CDR3 is 12 amino acids. Using immunoSEQ multiplex PCR, the repertoire was profiled, and TCRdb retains in-frame clones only, with some absent. The sample includes about 170,000 clones, around 81% of them seen just once. Sequencing was carried out using peripheral blood. The V gene is TRBV3-1 (or the pseudogene TRBV3-2), the J gene TRBJ2-7; D is unresolved. This TCR came from a human donor with acute or convalescent COVID-19. The donor label of this sample is uncertain. This CDR3 is CASSLLSGEQYF. Here the CDR3 DNA reads TGTGCCAGCAGCTTGCTCTCGGGCGAGCAGTACTTC.